Each of the 5 T cell receptor beta chains below was sequenced from the same sample in a study of T cell responses to AZD1222 COVID-19 vaccine. The repertoire was sequenced with immunoSEQ multiplex PCR; TCRdb's copy has only in-frame clones and lacks some. This sample has around 140,000 clones, with approximately 92% found just once. The sample was peripheral blood, taken on day 0 of AZD1222 vaccination. The receptors come from an adult in good health.

The J gene is TRBJ2-7, the V gene TRBV5-1; D gene ambiguous. V was clipped by 0 bases and J by 4 bases, with 14 bases between them. Germline-derived CDR1 and CDR2 are SGHRS and YFSETQ. The CDR3 totals 15 residues. The CDR3 region is CASSLEPLGRYEQYF. CDR3 sequence (DNA): TGCGCCAGCAGCTTGGAGCCGCTGGGCCGATACGAGCAGTACTTC. Full variable domain (outside the CDR3, taken from reference TRBV5-1 and TRBJ2-7): KAGVTQTPRYLIKTRGQQVTLSCSPISGHRSVSWYQQTPGQGLQFLFEYFSETQRNKGNFPGRFSGRQFSNSRSEMNVSTLELGDSALYLCASSLEPLGRYEQYFGPGTRLTVT.

CDR3 nucleotide sequence: TGTGCCAGCAGTCTAACCGGGACAGCGAATTCACCCCTCCACTTT. Translated: CASSLTGTANSPLHF. The chain uses TRBV9 and TRBJ1-6; TRBD1 aligns across 7 bases. After removal of 5 bases from V and 7 bases from J, the junction contained 9 bases not matched to a gene. This CDR3 is built from 15 residues. Germline-derived CDR1 and CDR2 are SGDLS and YYNGEE.

J is TRBJ2-3 and V is TRBV6-5; D is unresolved. Deletions cut 10 bases from V and 10 bases from J, with 24 bases between. The CDR3 runs to 14 residues. Looked up from germline, CDR1 is MNHEY and CDR2 is SVGAGI. CDR3 nucleotides: TGTGCCACCGTCCCCGGCTGGCTGGAGATGGCGCAGTATTTT. Translating it yields CATVPGWLEMAQYF.

This chain joins TRBV5-6 and TRBJ2-7, with TRBD2 matching over 8 bases. The CDR3 sequence is 14 residues long. V shed 3 bases, J shed 0 bases, and the junction held 2 bases outside the gene matches. The germline V gene has CDR1 SGHDT and CDR2 YYEEEE. CDR3 in amino acids: CASSSSGSSYEQYF. The CDR3 DNA sequence: TGTGCCAGCAGCTCCAGCGGGAGCTCCTACGAGCAGTACTTC.

The chain links TRBV5-1 to TRBJ1-4, with 7 nucleotides matching TRBD1. This CDR3 has 14 residues. Germline V gene sequence: CDR1 SGHRS, CDR2 YFSETQ. J was trimmed by 7 bases and V by 5 bases; bases with no gene match: 8. CDR3 loop: CASRPRGSGEKLFF. CDR3 nucleotides: TGCGCCAGCAGACCCAGGGGGAGCGGTGAAAAACTGTTTTTT.